The clone carrying this T cell receptor beta chain was seen a handful of times. Its antigen is still unknown. Per germline, CDR1 MDHEN and CDR2 SYDVKM. The CDR3 has 14 amino acids. Trimming took 5 bases from V and 5 from J, leaving 15 bases between them. The data stem from a study of Graves' ophthalmopathy and Graves' hyperthyroidism. Study results and limitations: Blood was where most expanded thyroid clonotypes above 0.001 frequency also turned up.

The study amplified TCR beta CDR3 regions using RNA transcripts. After a first-round RT-PCR with HTBI primers, a second-round multiplex PCR was run. TCRdb re-derived calls from the multiplex PCR reads in MiXCR, one entry per CDR3 protein. The sample shows 500,000 to 700,000 distinct CDR3 sequences, approximately 37% of them seen only once. Other autoimmune disease, uncontrolled infection, pregnancy and lactation led to exclusion. The gene calls are TRBV28 and TRBJ2-5, with D unclear. This sequence originates from an adult man with Graves' hyperthyroidism. The sample was peripheral blood or thyroid tissue (not recorded which). CDR3 residues: CASSDDRVRETQYF. The CDR3 DNA is TGTGCCAGCAGTGATGACCGGGTTCGGGAGACCCAGTACTTC.